Given below is one T cell receptor (beta chain) in context. Its antigen is undetermined. The sample contains more than one DNA sequence encoding this CDR3. TCRdb's table, derived via immunoSEQ multiplex PCR, lists solely in-frame clones and lacks some. Among around 50,000 clones listed, 81% were seen once. This specimen belongs to a study of OX40 agonist ivuxolimab in advanced cancers. Study as a whole: A mean age of approximately 58 years, range about 23 to 80, was recorded, and 70% to 85% were male. Two patients with cutaneous melanoma and one with hepatocellular carcinoma, three in total, showed partial responses. The study's findings and limits: Among expanded peripheral T cells, antigen specificity went undetermined.

Germline V lookup: CDR1 SGHRS, CDR2 YFSETQ. Trimming removed 0 bases at V and 0 bases at J, with 7 bases between. The CDR3 totals 15 residues. This TCR came from an adult with an advanced solid tumor such as melanoma, head and neck, liver or kidney cancer. V and J are TRBV5-1 and TRBJ2-1; D is unclear. The starting material was CD4+ or CD8+ T cells sorted from blood, obtained in a trial of the OX40 agonist ivuxolimab. Here the CDR3 DNA reads TGCGCCAGCAGCTTGGACCGACCCTCCTACAATGAGCAGTTCTTC. Protein sequence: CASSLDRPSYNEQFF.